The 29 T cell receptor beta chains reported below all come from one sample, sequenced in a study of T cell repertoires in cytomegalovirus infection. TCRdb re-called the reads with MiXCR, one entry per CDR3 protein. The sample includes more than 400,000 distinct CDR3 sequences, 26% seen only once; the top ten take 13%. The sample comprised PBMCs. Receptors were obtained from a human donor in good health (CMV status not recorded). Some clones in this sample may be carry-over from other donors' samples.

This clonotype appeared a few times. V is TRBV10-3 and J is TRBJ2-7; 12 nucleotides match TRBD2. The V gene's germline CDR1 is ENHRY and CDR2 SYGVKD. With 10 bases clipped from V and 6 bases from J, the junction kept 13 bases outside the gene matches. The CDR3 runs 15 residues. The CDR3 spells CANRRLAGVCCEQYF. In DNA form, the CDR3 reads TGTGCCAACCGGAGACTAGCGGGAGTATGTTGCGAGCAGTACTTC.

The chain has TRBV7-9 and TRBJ2-7; 7 bases line up with TRBD1. With V trimmed by 8 bases and J by 7 bases, 11 bases remained unmatched. Germline values: CDR1 SEHNR, CDR2 FQNEAQ (reference sequence). The CDR3 totals 13 residues. The CDR3 DNA reads TGTGCCAGCCGAGGGACAGAGGTTGTGGAGCAGTACTTC. Translation: CASRGTEVVEQYF.

This clonotype appeared a few times. The gene calls are TRBV6-6 and TRBJ2-2, with 9 bases identical to TRBD2. This CDR3 spans 18 amino acids. From germline, CDR1 is MNHNY and CDR2 SVGAGI (reference sequence). V shed 5 bases, J shed 5 bases, and the junction held 15 bases outside the gene matches. DNA of the CDR3: TGTGCCAGCAGTAGTGGGCGGGAGGGCCCTTTATATACCGGGGAGCTGTTTTTT. Protein sequence: CASSSGREGPLYTGELFF.

This chain links TRBV11-3 with TRBJ2-1; 14 positions agree with TRBD2. CDR1 SGHNT and CDR2 YENEEA come from the germline V gene. This CDR3 spans 17 amino acids. Losses at the gene ends were 8 bases for V and 1 base for J; bases not matched to a gene: 7. DNA of the CDR3: TGTGCCAGCGCCAAGGGACTAGCGGGAGAATCCTACAATGAGCAGTTCTTC. Translating gives CASAKGLAGESYNEQFF.

This clonotype was counted at least ten times. This chain connects TRBV7-8 to TRBJ1-2, with D perhaps matching TRBD1 (6 bases). Trimming removed 4 bases from V and 8 bases from J, with 20 bases in between. The germline CDR1 and CDR2 sequences are SGHVS and FQNEAQ. CDR3 length: 15 residues. The CDR3, as DNA: TGTGCCAGCAGCTCGGCAGGGAGGGGGGATGAGGGCTACACCTTC. It codes for CASSSAGRGDEGYTF.

The genes are TRBV15 and TRBJ2-5; D is unresolved. The CDR3 extends over 13 amino acids. V shed 1 base and J shed 2 bases, with 5 bases lying between them. Germline-derived CDR1 and CDR2 are LNHNV and YYDKDF (reference sequence). CDR3 region: CATSRGPQETQYF. The CDR3 DNA sequence: TGTGCCACCAGCAGAGGACCTCAAGAGACCCAGTACTTC.

The CDR3 spells CASSDWSVQTYEQYF. CDR3 DNA: TGTGCCAGCAGTGATTGGAGCGTGCAAACCTACGAGCAGTACTTC. This chain links TRBV2 with TRBJ2-7, with D unresolved. Germline CDR1 reads SNHLY; CDR2 reads FYNNEI. V was cut by 3 bases and J by 2 bases, with 14 bases left in between. CDR3 length equals 15 residues.

J is TRBJ2-1 and V is TRBV12-3 or TRBV12-4, with D uncertain. Trimming left V 2 bases short and J 2 bases short, with 16 bases between. The CDR3 extends over 17 amino acids. The CDR3 here is CASSLFSGSATYNEQFF. CDR3 nucleotides: TGTGCCAGCAGTTTATTCTCAGGCAGCGCAACCTACAATGAGCAGTTCTTC.

This clonotype turned up a few times. The V and J genes are TRBV5-8 and TRBJ2-7; 7 nucleotides line up with TRBD2. From germline, CDR1 is SGHTS and CDR2 YDEGEE. V was pared by 5 bases and J by 0 bases, with 8 bases of the junction left unmatched. The CDR3 covers 15 residues. The chain's CDR3 is CASRRLAEPSYEQYV. For the CDR3, the DNA is TGTGCCAGCAGACGCCTAGCGGAGCCCTCCTACGAGCAGTACGTC.

This clonotype was picked up a small number of times. V usage is TRBV27 and J usage is TRBJ2-1; 13 bases match TRBD2. CDR3 length: 16 amino acids. V lost 6 bases and J lost 7; bases outside the gene matches: 9. Germline values: CDR1 MNHEY, CDR2 SMNVEV (reference sequence). The chain's CDR3 is CASSRRTSGSENEQFF. CDR3 DNA sequence: TGTGCCAGCAGCCGCCGGACTAGCGGGAGTGAAAATGAGCAGTTCTTC.

This chain uses TRBV19 with TRBJ1-2; no firm D call. The CDR3 runs to 13 residues. Trimming removed 4 bases from V and 4 bases from J, with 10 bases in between. CDR1 and CDR2 from the germline V gene are LNHDA and SQIVND (reference sequence). CDR3 DNA: TGTGCCAGTAGTAAAGACATATTCTATGGCTACACCTTC. Protein product: CASSKDIFYGYTF.

The rearrangement joins TRBV25-1 to TRBJ2-3, with D hard to call. This CDR3 is built from 15 residues. CDR1 is MGHDK and CDR2 is SYGVNS in the germline V gene. V lost 1 base and J lost 1, with 9 bases in between. The CDR3 is CASSEFRAGTDTQYF. CDR3 in DNA: TGTGCCAGCAGTGAATTTCGGGCGGGCACAGATACGCAGTATTTT.

V and J are TRBV5-4 and TRBJ2-1; the match to TRBD2 covers 12 bases. Germline assignment: CDR1 SGHNT and CDR2 YYREEE (reference sequence). The CDR3 loop spans 15 amino acids. Losses at the gene ends were 4 bases for V and 3 bases for J; bases not matched to a gene: 2. CDR3 region: CASSPSGRDYNEQFF. CDR3 DNA: TGTGCCAGCAGCCCTAGCGGGAGGGACTACAATGAGCAGTTCTTC.

This clonotype was seen a handful of times. The genes are TRBV4-3 and TRBJ1-3; D might be TRBD1 (6 bases). This CDR3 has 16 amino acids. Germline-derived CDR1 and CDR2 are LGHNA and YSLEER. The V gene lost 0 bases and the J gene lost 8 bases, with 17 bases spanning the gap. Here the CDR3 reads CASSQDWGARTDTIYF. The CDR3 DNA follows: TGCGCCAGCAGCCAAGATTGGGGGGCGCGAACGGACACCATATATTTT.

A few counts support this clonotype. V gene TRBV24-1 combines with J gene TRBJ1-2; D ambiguous. The CDR3 has 12 amino acids. Trimming stripped 7 bases from V and 0 bases from J, with 5 bases between. The germline CDR1 and CDR2 sequences are KGHDR and SFDVKD. The CDR3 here is CATSSANYGYTF. In nucleotides, the CDR3 is TGTGCCACCAGCTCGGCTAACTATGGCTACACCTTC.

This clonotype was detected ten times or more. This chain connects TRBV11-2 to TRBJ2-5; D perhaps matches TRBD2 (5 bases). The germline V and J ends were trimmed by 10 bases and 7 bases, with 19 bases remaining between them. The CDR3 is 13 residues long. Germline V CDR1 and CDR2: SGHAT, FQNNGV. Here the CDR3 reads CATGEPPGGTQYF. The CDR3 DNA sequence: TGTGCCACCGGGGAACCCCCCGGTGGGACCCAGTACTTC.

The chain combines TRBV27 with TRBJ2-3; D perhaps matches TRBD2 (6 bases). V gave up 3 bases and J gave up 4 bases, with 11 bases separating them. The CDR3 runs to 14 residues. Germline values: CDR1 MNHEY, CDR2 SMNVEV (reference sequence). In DNA form, the CDR3 reads TGTGCCAGCAGTTTGGGAGGTTGGGCAGATACGCAGTATTTT. Translated, it gives CASSLGGWADTQYF.

The rearrangement uses TRBV15 and TRBJ2-1; 7 bases line up with TRBD2. The ends lost 1 base at V and 9 bases at J; junction bases unmatched: 15. Germline V lookup: CDR1 LNHNV, CDR2 YYDKDF (reference sequence). The CDR3 sequence is 17 residues long. The CDR3 sequence: CATSRGHSRSGNGEQFF. CDR3 sequence (DNA): TGTGCCACCAGCAGAGGACACAGCCGAAGCGGGAATGGTGAGCAGTTCTTC.

The genes are TRBV11-3 and TRBJ1-1, with D tentatively TRBD1 (5 bases). This CDR3 region has 15 residues. Germline lookup yields CDR1 SGHNT and CDR2 YENEEA. V lost 4 bases, J lost 1 base, and 13 bases lay in between. The CDR3 loop is CASSSPWGKNTEAFF. As DNA, the CDR3 is TGTGCCAGCAGCTCCCCGTGGGGGAAGAACACTGAAGCTTTCTTT.

This clonotype was counted ten times or more. The chain uses TRBV7-2 and TRBJ1-1; D gene unclear. There are 12 residues in the CDR3. The V gene lost 5 bases and the J gene lost 4 bases, with 8 bases spanning the gap. Germline assignment: CDR1 SGHTA and CDR2 FQGNSA. The CDR3 spells CASSPLGTEAFF. In DNA form, the CDR3 reads TGTGCCAGCAGCCCCTTAGGCACTGAAGCTTTCTTT.

The chain has TRBV4-1 and TRBJ2-7; 7 bases are shared with TRBD1. Germline trimming cut 1 base from V and 2 bases from J; bases unmatched to any gene: 11. Germline lookup yields CDR1 MGHRA and CDR2 YSYEKL. The CDR3 totals 17 residues. The CDR3: CASSQVGAGTAAYEQYF. The DNA for the CDR3 is TGCGCCAGCAGCCAAGTAGGGGCCGGGACAGCTGCCTACGAGCAGTACTTC.

This clonotype appeared a few times. The chain recombines TRBV11-2 with TRBJ2-1, with D unclear. Trimming took 4 bases from V and 3 from J, leaving 7 bases between them. The CDR3 consists of 13 residues. CDR1 SGHAT and CDR2 FQNNGV come from the germline V gene. The CDR3 is CASSSSRYNEQFF. CDR3 nucleotides: TGTGCCAGCAGCTCGAGCCGCTACAATGAGCAGTTCTTC.

The chain has TRBV29-1 and TRBJ2-7; possible D gene TRBD1, 5 bases. The CDR3 consists of 13 residues. CDR1 is SQVTM, CDR2 ANQGSEA, per germline. V lost 2 bases and J 3 bases, leaving 11 bases between the germline ends. CDR3 DNA sequence: TGCAGCGTTGAAATAGGGGCGGACTACGAGCAGTACTTC. As protein: CSVEIGADYEQYF.

This chain links TRBV6-2 or TRBV6-3 with TRBJ2-7, with 8 bases lining up with TRBD2. J lost 3 bases, V lost 10 bases, and 8 bases had no gene match. Germline V gene sequence: CDR1 MNHEY, CDR2 SVGEGT. This CDR3 region has 13 residues. CDR3 nucleotide sequence: TGTGCCATCGCCCCGGCGGGGGGCTACGAGCAGTACGTC. Its translation is CAIAPAGGYEQYV.

The V and J genes are TRBV20-1 and TRBJ2-5; no clear D. V lost 6 bases to trimming and J lost 5 bases, with 10 bases between them. The germline CDR1 and CDR2 sequences are DFQATT and SNEGSKA (reference sequence). The CDR3 totals 11 residues. DNA for the CDR3: TGCAGTGCCCACATTTTGGAGACCCAGTACTTC. It codes for CSAHILETQYF.

The rearrangement links TRBV20-1 to TRBJ2-5; 10 positions match TRBD2. CDR1 and CDR2 from the germline V gene are DFQATT and SNEGSKA (reference sequence). This CDR3 region has 14 residues. Trimming took 5 bases from V and 2 from J; bases not matched to a gene: 5. CDR3 in amino acids: CSARIAGGQETQYF. CDR3 in DNA: TGCAGTGCTCGGATAGCGGGAGGACAAGAGACCCAGTACTTC.

The chain uses TRBV5-6 and TRBJ2-7; 12 positions agree with TRBD2. The CDR3 is 15 residues long. Trimming at V came to 0 bases and at J to 7 bases, leaving 5 bases not matched to a gene. Germline V gives CDR1 SGHDT, CDR2 YYEEEE. Here the CDR3 DNA reads TGTGCCAGCAGCTTGGTCCTAGCGGGAGGGAGAGAGCAGTACGTC. Encoded protein: CASSLVLAGGREQYV.

This clonotype was recorded a few times. V is TRBV12-3 or TRBV12-4 and J is TRBJ1-2, with D unresolved. Trimming left V 6 bases short and J 7 bases short, with 9 bases between. The CDR3 length is 11 residues. The CDR3 here is CASSGLGGYTF. The CDR3 DNA sequence: TGTGCCAGCAGCGGGTTAGGTGGCTACACCTTC.

This clonotype was detected ten times or more. This sequence joins TRBV18 and TRBJ2-7; weak D call: TRBD1 (6 bases). The germline gives CDR1 KGHSH, CDR2 LQKENI. The CDR3 sequence is 16 residues long. Trimming removed 5 bases at V and 3 bases at J, with 20 bases between. CDR3 nucleotides: TGTGCCAGCTCAGCACAGGGAGTGGGGTTAAACTACGAGCAGTACTTC. Protein product: CASSAQGVGLNYEQYF.